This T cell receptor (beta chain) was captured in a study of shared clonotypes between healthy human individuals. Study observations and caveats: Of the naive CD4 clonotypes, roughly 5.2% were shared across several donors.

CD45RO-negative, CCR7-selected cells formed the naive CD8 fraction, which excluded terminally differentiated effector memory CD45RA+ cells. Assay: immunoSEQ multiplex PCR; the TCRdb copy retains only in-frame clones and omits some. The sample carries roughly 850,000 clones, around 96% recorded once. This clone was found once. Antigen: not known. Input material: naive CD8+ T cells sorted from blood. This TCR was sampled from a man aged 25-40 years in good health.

The CDR3: CASSTQGGEKLFF. CDR3 coding DNA: TGTGCCAGTAGTACCCAGGGCGGTGAAAAACTGTTTTTT. The chain recombines TRBV19 with TRBJ1-4; tentative D call: TRBD1 (5 bases). V was shortened by 4 bases and J by 7 bases, with 10 bases between the two germline ends. Per germline, CDR1 LNHDA and CDR2 SQIVND (reference sequence). This CDR3 is built from 13 residues.